The source of this TCR beta chain is a study of cytomegalovirus exposure and HLA in healthy donors. In the PCR, 60 Vbeta and 13 Jbeta primers were used. TCRdb keeps only in-frame clones here, not all; method: immunoSEQ multiplex PCR. The data contain 150,000 to 200,000 clones, roughly 60% of them singletons. The germline V gene encodes CDR1 SGHTA and CDR2 FQGTGA. The CDR3 sequence is 17 residues long. V lost 2 bases and J lost 1; bases outside the gene matches: 8. Study results and limitations: Later on, analysis showed that most CMV-associated TCR beta chains appeared to be HLA-restricted. Within the data, a cluster of highly shared sequence variants was likely a sequencing artifact. TCR beta sequences numbering 16,951 were associated with HLA alleles at 0.05 false discovery rate in a later analysis.

Comment on this clone: Antigen unknown.

The rearrangement uses TRBV7-3 and TRBJ2-1; 7 bases align to TRBD2. The material sequenced was PBMCs. This TCR was sampled from a man aged 35 to 55 in good health and CMV-seronegative. CDR3 sequence (DNA): TGTGCCAGCAGCTTATGGGGTGGGGGGGGGTCCTACAATGAGCAGTTCTTC. It codes for CASSLWGGGGSYNEQFF.